One T cell receptor (beta chain) is described in this entry. The target antigen is unknown. Clones were read by immunoSEQ multiplex PCR, and TCRdb kept only the in-frame ones, dropping some. The sample contains some 21,000 clones, 60% to 80% of which appear only once. The record originates from a study of PD-1 blockade in classical Hodgkin lymphoma. Study-wide results and limits: By C4D1 there was a significant rise in CD4+ TCR diversity but not in CD8+ TCR diversity. Patients who responded completely had about the same baseline diversity as newly diagnosed patients. Compared with healthy donors, newly diagnosed patients reportedly showed lower baseline TCR diversity.

Time point reported: cycle 4 day 1 (C4D1), after six to seven weeks of nivolumab. Every one of the patients relapsed after autologous stem cell transplantation (brentuximab vedotin exposure was variable). Patients reached a best response of complete response, partial response or progressive disease. CDR1 is MGHRA and CDR2 is YSYEKL in the germline V gene. Trimming removed 3 bases from V and 7 bases from J; junction bases left unmatched: 7. This CDR3 is built from 15 residues. The source was peripheral blood mononuclear cells (PBMCs), collected before the fourth cycle of nivolumab. This TCR was recovered from a human donor with classical Hodgkin lymphoma. The V and J genes are TRBV4-1 and TRBJ1-4; 8 bases agree with TRBD1. The CDR3 region has the DNA TGCGCCAGCAGCCACCACAGGGGGTCGGTTGAAAAACTGTTTTTT. Translated, it gives CASSHHRGSVEKLFF.